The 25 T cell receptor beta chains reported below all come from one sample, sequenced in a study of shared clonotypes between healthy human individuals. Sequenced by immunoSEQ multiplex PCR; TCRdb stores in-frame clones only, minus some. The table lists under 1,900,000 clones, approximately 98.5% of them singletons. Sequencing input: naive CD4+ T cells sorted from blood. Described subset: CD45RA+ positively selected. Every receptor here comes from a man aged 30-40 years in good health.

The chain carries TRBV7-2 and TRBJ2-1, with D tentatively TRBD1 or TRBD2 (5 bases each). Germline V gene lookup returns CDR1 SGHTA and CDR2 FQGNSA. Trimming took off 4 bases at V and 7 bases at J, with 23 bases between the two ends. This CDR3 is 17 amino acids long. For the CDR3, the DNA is TGTGCCAGCAGCTCCGTAGGTGGGGCAGGAGGAAGGAATGAGCAGTTCTTC. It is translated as CASSSVGGAGGRNEQFF. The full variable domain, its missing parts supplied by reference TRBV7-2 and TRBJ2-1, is GAGVSQSPSNKVTEKGKDVELRCDPISGHTALYWYRQSLGQGLEFLIYFQGNSAPDKSGLPSDRFSAERTGGSVSTLTIQRTQQEDSAVYLCASSSVGGAGGRNEQFFGPGTRLTVL.

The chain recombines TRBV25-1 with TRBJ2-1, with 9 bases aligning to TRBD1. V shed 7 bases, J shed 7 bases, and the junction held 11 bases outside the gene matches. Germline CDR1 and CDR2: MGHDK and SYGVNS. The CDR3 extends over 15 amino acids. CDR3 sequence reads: CASTGGQGPPNEQFF. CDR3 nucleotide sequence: TGTGCCAGCACCGGGGGACAGGGCCCGCCGAATGAGCAGTTCTTC.

The CDR3 here is CAIRFSLGAELFF. The CDR3 DNA reads TGTGCCATCAGATTTTCGTTAGGGGCGGAGCTGTTTTTT. V is TRBV10-3 and J is TRBJ2-2; tentative D call: TRBD1 (5 bases). Trimming removed 6 bases at V and 10 bases at J, with 15 bases between. CDR1 and CDR2 (germline): ENHRY, SYGVKD. CDR3 length equals 13 residues.

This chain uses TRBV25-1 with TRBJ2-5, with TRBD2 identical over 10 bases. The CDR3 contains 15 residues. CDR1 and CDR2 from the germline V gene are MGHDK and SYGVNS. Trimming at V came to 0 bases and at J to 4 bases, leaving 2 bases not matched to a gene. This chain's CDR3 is CASSEYLAGGETQYF. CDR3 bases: TGTGCCAGCAGTGAATACTTAGCGGGAGGAGAGACCCAGTACTTC.

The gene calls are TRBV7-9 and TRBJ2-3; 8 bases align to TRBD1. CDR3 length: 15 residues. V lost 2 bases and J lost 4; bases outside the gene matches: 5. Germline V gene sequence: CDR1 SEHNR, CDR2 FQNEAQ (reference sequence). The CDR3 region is CASSLWTGSADTQYF. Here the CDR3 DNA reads TGTGCCAGCAGCTTATGGACAGGGAGCGCAGATACGCAGTATTTT.

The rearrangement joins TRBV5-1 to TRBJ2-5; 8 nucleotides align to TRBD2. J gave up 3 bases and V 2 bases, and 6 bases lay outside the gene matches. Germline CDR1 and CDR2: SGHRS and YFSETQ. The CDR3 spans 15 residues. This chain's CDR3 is CASSLAGTRKETQYF. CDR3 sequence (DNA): TGCGCCAGCAGCTTAGCTGGGACTAGGAAAGAGACCCAGTACTTC.

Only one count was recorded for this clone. CDR3 protein: CASTSIKSGETQYF. CDR3 nucleotides: TGTGCCAGCACCTCCATCAAATCTGGGGAGACCCAGTACTTC. The chain has TRBV7-9 and TRBJ2-5; D is unresolved. Germline CDR1 is SEHNR and CDR2 is FQNEAQ (reference sequence). V shed 7 bases and J shed 5 bases, with 17 bases lying between them. The CDR3 sequence is 14 residues long.

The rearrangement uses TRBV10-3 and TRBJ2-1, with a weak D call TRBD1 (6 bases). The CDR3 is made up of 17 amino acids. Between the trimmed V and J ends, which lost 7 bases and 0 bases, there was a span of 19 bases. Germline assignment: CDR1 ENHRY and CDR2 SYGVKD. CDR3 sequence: CAITGTFQPGSYNEQFF. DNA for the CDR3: TGTGCCATCACCGGGACATTCCAACCCGGCTCCTACAATGAGCAGTTCTTC.

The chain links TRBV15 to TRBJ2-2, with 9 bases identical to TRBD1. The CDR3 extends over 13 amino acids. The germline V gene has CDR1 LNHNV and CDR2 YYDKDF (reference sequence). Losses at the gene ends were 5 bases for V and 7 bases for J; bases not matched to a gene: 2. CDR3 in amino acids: CATSGQGFGELFF. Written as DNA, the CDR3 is TGTGCCACCAGCGGACAGGGGTTCGGGGAGCTGTTTTTT.

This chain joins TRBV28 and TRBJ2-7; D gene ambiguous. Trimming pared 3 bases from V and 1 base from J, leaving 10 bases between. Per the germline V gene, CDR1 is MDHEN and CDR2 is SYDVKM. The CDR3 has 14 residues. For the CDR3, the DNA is TGTGCCAGCAGTTTCGGTGGCAGGTCCTACGAGCAGTACTTC. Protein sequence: CASSFGGRSYEQYF.

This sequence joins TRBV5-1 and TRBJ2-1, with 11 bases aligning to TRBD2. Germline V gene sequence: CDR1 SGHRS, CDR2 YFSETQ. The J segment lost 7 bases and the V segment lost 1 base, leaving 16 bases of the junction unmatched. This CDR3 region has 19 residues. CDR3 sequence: CASSLMHQATSGSRNEQFF. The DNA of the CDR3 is TGCGCCAGCAGCTTGATGCACCAAGCCACTAGCGGGAGTCGTAATGAGCAGTTCTTC. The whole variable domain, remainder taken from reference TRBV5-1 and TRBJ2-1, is KAGVTQTPRYLIKTRGQQVTLSCSPISGHRSVSWYQQTPGQGLQFLFEYFSETQRNKGNFPGRFSGRQFSNSRSEMNVSTLELGDSALYLCASSLMHQATSGSRNEQFFGPGTRLTVL.

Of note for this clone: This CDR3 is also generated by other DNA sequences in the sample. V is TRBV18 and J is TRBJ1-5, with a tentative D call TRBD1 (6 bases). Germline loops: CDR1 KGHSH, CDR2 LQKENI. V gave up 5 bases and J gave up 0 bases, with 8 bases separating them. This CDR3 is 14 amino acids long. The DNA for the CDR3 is TGTGCCAGCTCAGGACAGAATAGCAATCAGCCCCAGCATTTT. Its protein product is CASSGQNSNQPQHF.

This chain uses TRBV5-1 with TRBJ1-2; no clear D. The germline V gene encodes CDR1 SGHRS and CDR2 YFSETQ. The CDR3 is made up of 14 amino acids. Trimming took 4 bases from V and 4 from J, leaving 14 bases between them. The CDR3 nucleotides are TGCGCCAGCAGCCCCGAGGGTCATGCCTATGGCTACACCTTC. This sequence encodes CASSPEGHAYGYTF.

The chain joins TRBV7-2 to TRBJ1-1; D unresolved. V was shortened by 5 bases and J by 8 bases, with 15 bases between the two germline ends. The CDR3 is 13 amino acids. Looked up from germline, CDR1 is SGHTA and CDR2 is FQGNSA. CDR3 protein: CASSPGVIQEAFF. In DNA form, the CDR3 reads TGTGCCAGCAGCCCTGGAGTCATACAAGAAGCTTTCTTT.

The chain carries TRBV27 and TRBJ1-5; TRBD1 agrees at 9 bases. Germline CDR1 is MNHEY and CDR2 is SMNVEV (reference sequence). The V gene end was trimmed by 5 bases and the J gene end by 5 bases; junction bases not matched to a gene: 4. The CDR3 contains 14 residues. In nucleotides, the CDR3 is TGTGCCAGCAGTCGGGACAGGGAAGATCAGCCCCAGCATTTT. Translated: CASSRDREDQPQHF.

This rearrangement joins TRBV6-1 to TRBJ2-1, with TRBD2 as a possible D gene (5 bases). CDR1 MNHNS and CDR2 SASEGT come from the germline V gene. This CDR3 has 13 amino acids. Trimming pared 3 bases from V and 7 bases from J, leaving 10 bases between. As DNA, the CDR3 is TGTGCCAGCAGTGACCCGAGGGCAAATGAGCAGTTCTTC. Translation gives CASSDPRANEQFF.

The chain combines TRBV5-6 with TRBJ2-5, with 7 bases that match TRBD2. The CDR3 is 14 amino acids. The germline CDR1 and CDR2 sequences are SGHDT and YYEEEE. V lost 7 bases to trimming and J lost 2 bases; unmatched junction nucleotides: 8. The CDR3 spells CASGTQGLQETQYF. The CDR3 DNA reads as TGTGCCAGCGGAACCCAGGGACTACAAGAGACCCAGTACTTC.

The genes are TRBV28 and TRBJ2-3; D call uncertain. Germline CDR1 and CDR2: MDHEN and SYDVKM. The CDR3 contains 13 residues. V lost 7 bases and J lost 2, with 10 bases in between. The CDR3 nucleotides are TGTGCCAGCATTGCAAGAGTCACAGATACGCAGTATTTT. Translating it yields CASIARVTDTQYF. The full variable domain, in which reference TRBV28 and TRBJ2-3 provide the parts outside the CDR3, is DVKVTQSSRYLVKRTGEKVFLECVQDMDHENMFWYRQDPGLGLRLIYFSYDVKMKEKGDIPEGYSVSREKKERFSLILESASTNQTSMYLCASIARVTDTQYFGPGTRLTVL.

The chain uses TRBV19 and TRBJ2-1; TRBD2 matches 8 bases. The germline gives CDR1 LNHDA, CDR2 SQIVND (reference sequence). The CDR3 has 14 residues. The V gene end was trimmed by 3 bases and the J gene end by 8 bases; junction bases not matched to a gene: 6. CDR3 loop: CASSIGRASDEQFF. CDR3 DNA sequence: TGTGCCAGTAGTATCGGGAGGGCCAGCGATGAGCAGTTCTTC.

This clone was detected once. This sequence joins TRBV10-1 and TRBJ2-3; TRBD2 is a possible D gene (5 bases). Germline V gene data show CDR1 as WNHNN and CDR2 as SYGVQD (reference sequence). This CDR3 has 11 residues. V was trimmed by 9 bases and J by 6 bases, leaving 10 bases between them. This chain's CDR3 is CASGSGDTQYF. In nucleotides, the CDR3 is TGCGCCAGTGGGTCGGGGGATACGCAGTATTTT.

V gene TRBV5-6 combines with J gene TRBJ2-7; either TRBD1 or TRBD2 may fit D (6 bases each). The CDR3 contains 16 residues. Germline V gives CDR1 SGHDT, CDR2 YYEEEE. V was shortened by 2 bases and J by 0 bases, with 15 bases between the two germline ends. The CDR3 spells CASSFYREEYSYEQYF. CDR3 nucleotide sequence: TGTGCCAGCAGCTTTTACAGGGAGGAGTACTCCTACGAGCAGTACTTC. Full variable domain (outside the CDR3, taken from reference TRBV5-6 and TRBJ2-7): DAGVTQSPTHLIKTRGQQVTLRCSPKSGHDTVSWYQQALGQGPQFIFQYYEEEERQRGNFPDRFSGHQFPNYSSELNVNALLLGDSALYLCASSFYREEYSYEQYFGPGTRLTVT.

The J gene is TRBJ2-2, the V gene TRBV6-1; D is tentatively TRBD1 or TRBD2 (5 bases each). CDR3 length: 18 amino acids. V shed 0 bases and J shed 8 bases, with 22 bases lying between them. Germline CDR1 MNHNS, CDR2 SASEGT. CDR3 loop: CASSEAPLYGTHGGELFF. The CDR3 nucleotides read TGTGCCAGCAGTGAAGCCCCTCTGTACGGGACCCACGGAGGGGAGCTGTTTTTT.

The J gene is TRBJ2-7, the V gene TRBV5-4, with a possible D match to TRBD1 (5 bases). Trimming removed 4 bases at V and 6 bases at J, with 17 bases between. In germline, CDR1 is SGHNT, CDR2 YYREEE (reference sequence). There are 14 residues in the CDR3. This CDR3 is CASSLRGHFVEQYF. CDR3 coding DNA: TGTGCCAGCAGCCTAAGAGGACACTTCGTCGAGCAGTACTTC. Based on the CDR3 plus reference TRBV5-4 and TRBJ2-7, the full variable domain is ETGVTQSPTHLIKTRGQQVTLRCSSQSGHNTVSWYQQALGQGPQFIFQYYREEENGRGNFPPRFSGLQFPNYSSELNVNALELDDSALYLCASSLRGHFVEQYFGPGTRLTVT.

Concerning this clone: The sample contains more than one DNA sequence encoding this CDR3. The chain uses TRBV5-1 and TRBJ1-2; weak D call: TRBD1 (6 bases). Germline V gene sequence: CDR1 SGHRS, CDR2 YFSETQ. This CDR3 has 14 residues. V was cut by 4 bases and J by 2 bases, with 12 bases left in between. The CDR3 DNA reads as TGCGCCAGCAGCCCCACGACAGGCAACTATGGCTACACCTTC. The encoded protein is CASSPTTGNYGYTF.

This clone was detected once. This chain's CDR3 is CASTRGGTTDTQYF. Here the CDR3 DNA reads TGTGCCAGCACCAGGGGCGGGACGACAGATACGCAGTATTTT. V and J are TRBV19 and TRBJ2-3; the D gene could be TRBD1 or TRBD2 (6 bases each). The CDR3 is 14 residues long. The germline V and J ends were trimmed by 9 bases and 3 bases, with 16 bases remaining between them. Germline V lookup: CDR1 LNHDA, CDR2 SQIVND (reference sequence). Using reference TRBV19 and TRBJ2-3 for the parts outside the CDR3, the full variable domain is DGGITQSPKYLFRKEGQNVTLSCEQNLNHDAMYWYRQDPGQGLRLIYYSQIVNDFQKGDIAEGYSVSREKKESFPLTVTSAQKNPTAFYLCASTRGGTTDTQYFGPGTRLTVL.